These 20 T cell receptor beta chains came from one sample sequenced in a study of brain T cells in children with intractable seizures (dated by TCRdb to about 2021). This specimen's time point label, interpreted: blood from clinic visit 5 months post-surgery; TSC patient then seizure free. Libraries were prepared through the immunoSEQ multiplex PCR assay. TCRdb holds this immuneACCESS table with in-frame rearrangements only. Some clones are missing; in checked studies, unresolved V genes explain under half, and the rest has no known cause. The sample table shows 300,000 to 400,000 clones, and 93% are seen once. The ten biggest clones cover about 6% of the sample. The sequencing here drew on peripheral blood, taken 4 to 6 months after surgery. All receptors come from a boy in the first two years of life with tuberous sclerosis and intractable seizures.

The V call is TRBV11-2, the J call TRBJ2-1; D call uncertain. The CDR3 consists of 10 residues. In germline, CDR1 is SGHAT, CDR2 FQNNGV. V gave up 2 bases and J gave up 7 bases, with 0 bases separating them. CDR3 sequence reads: CASSLNEQFF. CDR3 nucleotides: TGTGCCAGCAGCTTAAATGAGCAGTTCTTC. The full variable domain, with the rest looked up from reference TRBV11-2 and TRBJ2-1, is EAGVAQSPRYKIIEKRQSVAFWCNPISGHATLYWYQQILGQGPKLLIQFQNNGVVDDSQLPKDRFSAERLKGVDSTLKIQPAKLEDSAVYLCASSLNEQFFGPGTRLTVL.

V is TRBV10-3 and J is TRBJ2-3; TRBD1 matches at 8 bases. CDR1 is ENHRY and CDR2 is SYGVKD in the germline V gene. The trim removed 0 bases at V and 0 bases at J, leaving 2 bases unmatched. The CDR3 loop spans 16 amino acids. The CDR3 DNA sequence: TGTGCCATCAGTGAGTCGCAGGGGGCTAGCACAGATACGCAGTATTTT. This encodes CAISESQGASTDTQYF.

This chain connects TRBV5-1 to TRBJ2-7; D is undetermined. CDR3 length: 13 amino acids. From germline, CDR1 is SGHRS and CDR2 YFSETQ. V dropped 0 bases and J dropped 3 bases, with 7 bases sitting between them. CDR3 sequence reads: CASSLGPGYEQYF. The CDR3 region has the DNA TGCGCCAGCAGCTTGGGACCAGGCTACGAGCAGTACTTC.

This chain links TRBV5-6 with TRBJ1-4; no reliable D call. The CDR3 length is 14 residues. Trimming left V 2 bases short and J 6 bases short, with 11 bases between. Germline V gene sequence: CDR1 SGHDT, CDR2 YYEEEE. The CDR3 DNA sequence: TGTGCCAGCAGCTTCGGGCCCGGGGATGAAAAACTGTTTTTT. Its protein is CASSFGPGDEKLFF.

This clone occurred once. The chain uses TRBV5-8 and TRBJ2-7; TRBD2 agrees at 9 bases. Trimming cost V 1 base and J 6 bases; bases outside gene matches: 8. The germline gives CDR1 SGHTS, CDR2 YDEGEE. The CDR3 covers 15 residues. The CDR3: CASSLSGTSPAEQYF. DNA of the CDR3: TGTGCCAGCAGCTTGTCCGGGACTAGCCCCGCCGAGCAGTACTTC.

The genes are TRBV19 and TRBJ2-7; D ambiguous. This CDR3 spans 12 amino acids. V lost 2 bases and J lost 7, with 9 bases in between. The germline CDR1 and CDR2 sequences are LNHDA and SQIVND (reference sequence). CDR3 DNA: TGTGCCAGTAGTATAAGGGTCGGGGAGCAGTACTTC. Residues: CASSIRVGEQYF.

This chain uses TRBV4-1 with TRBJ1-5; the D gene is possibly TRBD1 (5 bases). Trimming stripped 1 base from V and 1 base from J, with 14 bases between. Looked up from germline, CDR1 is MGHRA and CDR2 is YSYEKL. The CDR3 extends over 17 amino acids. CDR3 protein: CASSQGSGLGSNQPQHF. CDR3 coding DNA: TGCGCCAGCAGCCAAGGTTCGGGGCTGGGGAGCAATCAGCCCCAGCATTTT.

This clone was observed a few times. J is TRBJ1-1 and V is TRBV6-6, with D maybe TRBD1 (5 bases). This CDR3 has 14 amino acids. Germline CDR1 reads MNHNY; CDR2 reads SVGAGI (reference sequence). V was clipped by 3 bases and J by 1 base, with 9 bases between them. The DNA for the CDR3 is TGTGCCAGCAGTTATGGTGACAGGAACACTGAAGCTTTCTTT. This translates into CASSYGDRNTEAFF.

CDR3 sequence reads: CATSRDPKDYNEKLFF. DNA for the CDR3: TGTGCCACCAGCAGAGATCCAAAGGATTATAATGAAAAACTGTTTTTT. J is TRBJ1-4 and V is TRBV15; unclear D gene. The CDR3 spans 16 residues. Trimming stripped 0 bases from V and 4 bases from J, with 12 bases between. Germline loops: CDR1 LNHNV, CDR2 YYDKDF (reference sequence).

This clone has a single count. CDR3 protein: CASSLSGTEFEQYF. The CDR3 DNA sequence: TGTGCCAGCAGCCTATCCGGGACAGAGTTCGAGCAGTACTTC. J is TRBJ2-7 and V is TRBV7-6; TRBD1 matches at 7 bases. The CDR3 spans 14 residues. The V gene end was trimmed by 5 bases and the J gene end by 6 bases; junction bases not matched to a gene: 10. Germline CDR1 reads SGHVS; CDR2 reads FNYEAQ.

This clone was observed a single time. The rearrangement uses TRBV10-3 and TRBJ1-2; 11 bases fit TRBD1. The J segment lost 6 bases and the V segment lost 11 bases, leaving 5 bases of the junction unmatched. CDR1 and CDR2 (germline): ENHRY, SYGVKD. The CDR3 is made up of 12 amino acids. DNA for the CDR3: TGTGCCTTGGGACAGGGGGAGAATGGCTACACCTTC. This codes for CALGQGENGYTF.

This chain uses TRBV9 with TRBJ1-1, with 8 bases identical to TRBD1. CDR3 length equals 14 residues. The germline CDR1 and CDR2 sequences are SGDLS and YYNGEE. V was clipped by 3 bases and J by 1 base; unmatched bases: 2. Here the CDR3 DNA reads TGTGCCAGCAGCGAGGACAGGGAGAACACTGAAGCTTTCTTT. Translating gives CASSEDRENTEAFF.

This chain uses TRBV2 with TRBJ2-6, with D tentatively TRBD1 or TRBD2 (5 bases each). V lost 5 bases, J lost 4 bases, and 12 bases lay in between. CDR1 is SNHLY, CDR2 FYNNEI, per germline. This CDR3 contains 15 residues. CDR3 amino acids: CASSRGELGANVLTF. The CDR3, as DNA: TGTGCCAGCAGTCGGGGCGAGCTAGGGGCCAACGTCCTGACTTTC. The full variable domain, completed using reference TRBV2 and TRBJ2-6, is EPEVTQTPSHQVTQMGQEVILRCVPISNHLYFYWYRQILGQKVEFLVSFYNNEISEKSEIFDDQFSVERPDGSNFTLKIRSTKLEDSAMYFCASSRGELGANVLTFGAGSRLTVL.

The chain is built from TRBV7-9 and TRBJ2-7; D gene unclear. V was pared by 4 bases and J by 5 bases, with 9 bases between. CDR1 and CDR2 from the germline V gene are SEHNR and FQNEAQ (reference sequence). There are 12 residues in the CDR3. The CDR3 bases are TGTGCCAGCAGCTCCCACACCCACGAGCAGTACTTC. Encoded protein: CASSSHTHEQYF.

This sequence joins TRBV6-1 and TRBJ2-7, with 10 bases lining up with TRBD2. The germline CDR1 and CDR2 sequences are MNHNS and SASEGT. This CDR3 is built from 15 residues. V shed 3 bases, J shed 3 bases, and the junction held 5 bases outside the gene matches. DNA for the CDR3: TGTGCCAGCAGTGACAGTAGCGGGGGGAGCTACGAGCAGTACTTC. Its protein is CASSDSSGGSYEQYF.

The chain couples TRBV6-1 to TRBJ1-2, with D unclear. V was trimmed by 3 bases and J by 1 base, leaving 6 bases between them. CDR3 length equals 13 residues. Germline-derived CDR1 and CDR2 are MNHNS and SASEGT. In DNA, the CDR3 is TGTGCCAGCAGTGATACGTATAACTATGGCTACACCTTC. Translated, it gives CASSDTYNYGYTF.

This chain joins TRBV29-1 and TRBJ2-7, with 11 bases lining up with TRBD1. The length of the CDR3 is 14 residues. The ends lost 3 bases at V and 4 bases at J; junction bases unmatched: 5. Germline lookup yields CDR1 SQVTM and CDR2 ANQGSEA. The CDR3 DNA reads TGCAGCGTTGAGCTCCGGGACAGGGGGTACGAGCAGTACTTC. It yields the protein CSVELRDRGYEQYF.

The rearrangement uses TRBV6-6 and TRBJ1-4; 8 bases map to TRBD1. With V trimmed by 5 bases and J by 4 bases, 6 bases remained unmatched. Germline loops: CDR1 MNHNY, CDR2 SVGAGI (reference sequence). The CDR3 runs to 15 residues. The chain's CDR3 is CASSGPGQVNEKLFF. In DNA, the CDR3 is TGTGCCAGCAGTGGCCCGGGACAGGTTAATGAAAAACTGTTTTTT.

This clone occurred once. The chain is built from TRBV6-6 and TRBJ1-3; 12 bases are a match to TRBD1. The CDR3 consists of 16 residues. The V segment lost 5 bases and the J segment 3 bases; nucleotides outside the gene matches: 5. Per germline, CDR1 MNHNY and CDR2 SVGAGI (reference sequence). CDR3 region: CASSPGQGARGNTIYF. Written as DNA, the CDR3 is TGTGCCAGCAGTCCGGGACAGGGGGCGCGTGGAAACACCATATATTTT.

The chain employs TRBV28 and TRBJ2-3; 11 bases line up with TRBD2. The CDR3 loop spans 16 amino acids. The junction had 7 bases not matched to a gene; V was cut back by 4 bases and J by 4 bases. Germline CDR1 MDHEN, CDR2 SYDVKM. The CDR3 spells CASSSLAGGPADTQYF. CDR3 coding DNA: TGTGCCAGCAGTTCCTTAGCGGGAGGGCCGGCAGATACGCAGTATTTT.